These T cell receptor beta chains were read from a single sample in a study of T-cell reconstitution after alpha-beta-depleted transplantation in children. Each CDR3 protein is one row after TCRdb ran MiXCR on the PCR reads. This sample carries roughly 220,000 distinct CDR3 sequences, about 8.4% of them seen once, and the ten largest clones take 35%. The sample in question was PBMCs, mostly from graft donor cells, obtained 360 days after TCRalphabeta/CD19-depleted stem cell transplant. These receptors were collected from a male patient aged 2 to 10 who had a stem cell transplant for acute myeloid leukemia, so the T cells may come from the graft donor. The CDR3 runs from the conserved cysteine through the conserved F or W.

CSASLSRGGETQYF,TRBV20-1,TRBJ2-5
CASSLGGLAIWVQFF,TRBV5-1,TRBJ2-1
CASSLTPGPYEQYF,TRBV7-3,TRBJ2-7
CSASLAGRSYEQYF,TRBV20-1,TRBJ2-7
CASSRLAGVVRNEQFF,TRBV19,TRBJ2-1
CASSLFRGGLFF,TRBV5-5,TRBJ2-2
CASSPRGLAGDEQFF,TRBV27,TRBJ2-1
CASTGQAFTEAFF,TRBV7-2,TRBJ1-1
CASSTGGGSYEQYF,TRBV9,TRBJ2-7
CASSLVAPGDSYNEQFF,TRBV13,TRBJ2-1
CASSSPGRITSGGTDTQYF,TRBV9,TRBJ2-3
CSASLGPTYNEQFF,TRBV20-1,TRBJ2-1
CSANQRALDLTDTQYF,TRBV20-1,TRBJ2-3
CASSLGDYNEQFF,TRBV7-9,TRBJ2-1
CASSYLGQGNEQYF,TRBV6-5,TRBJ2-7
CASSPRQGGETQYF,TRBV12-3/TRBV12-4,TRBJ2-5
CASSPDRRIDTGELFF,TRBV18,TRBJ2-2
CSVGTANYGYTF,TRBV29-1,TRBJ1-2
CATSRDPLTGNEQFF,TRBV15,TRBJ2-1